The clone carrying this T cell receptor beta chain was counted many times. Antigen specificity is unknown. Germline-derived CDR1 and CDR2 are MNHEY and SMNVEV (reference sequence). Trimming pared 2 bases from V and 6 bases from J, leaving 8 bases between. The CDR3 is made up of 12 amino acids. The data belong to a study of neurological immune-mediated disorders. Time point described: longitudinal time-point 2. Healthy controls comprised blood bank volunteers in Maryland, USA. The cDNA was generated by 5'RACE with 10-nucleotide random UMIs. TCRdb ran MiXCR on the 5' RACE reads and lists one entry per CDR3 protein. The sample consists of roughly 34,000 distinct CDR3 sequences, about 13% of them appearing once. Findings and limits, study-wide: The expanded clones of different subjects shared no CDR3 amino acid sequences (suggesting private repertoires in all groups).

Sample: PBMCs. This TCR came from a woman aged 40 to 55 in good health. The V and J genes are TRBV27 and TRBJ2-7, with D unresolved. CDR3 nucleotide sequence: TGTGCCAGCAGTTTAAGATTTGGCGAGCAGTACTTC. The encoded protein is CASSLRFGEQYF.